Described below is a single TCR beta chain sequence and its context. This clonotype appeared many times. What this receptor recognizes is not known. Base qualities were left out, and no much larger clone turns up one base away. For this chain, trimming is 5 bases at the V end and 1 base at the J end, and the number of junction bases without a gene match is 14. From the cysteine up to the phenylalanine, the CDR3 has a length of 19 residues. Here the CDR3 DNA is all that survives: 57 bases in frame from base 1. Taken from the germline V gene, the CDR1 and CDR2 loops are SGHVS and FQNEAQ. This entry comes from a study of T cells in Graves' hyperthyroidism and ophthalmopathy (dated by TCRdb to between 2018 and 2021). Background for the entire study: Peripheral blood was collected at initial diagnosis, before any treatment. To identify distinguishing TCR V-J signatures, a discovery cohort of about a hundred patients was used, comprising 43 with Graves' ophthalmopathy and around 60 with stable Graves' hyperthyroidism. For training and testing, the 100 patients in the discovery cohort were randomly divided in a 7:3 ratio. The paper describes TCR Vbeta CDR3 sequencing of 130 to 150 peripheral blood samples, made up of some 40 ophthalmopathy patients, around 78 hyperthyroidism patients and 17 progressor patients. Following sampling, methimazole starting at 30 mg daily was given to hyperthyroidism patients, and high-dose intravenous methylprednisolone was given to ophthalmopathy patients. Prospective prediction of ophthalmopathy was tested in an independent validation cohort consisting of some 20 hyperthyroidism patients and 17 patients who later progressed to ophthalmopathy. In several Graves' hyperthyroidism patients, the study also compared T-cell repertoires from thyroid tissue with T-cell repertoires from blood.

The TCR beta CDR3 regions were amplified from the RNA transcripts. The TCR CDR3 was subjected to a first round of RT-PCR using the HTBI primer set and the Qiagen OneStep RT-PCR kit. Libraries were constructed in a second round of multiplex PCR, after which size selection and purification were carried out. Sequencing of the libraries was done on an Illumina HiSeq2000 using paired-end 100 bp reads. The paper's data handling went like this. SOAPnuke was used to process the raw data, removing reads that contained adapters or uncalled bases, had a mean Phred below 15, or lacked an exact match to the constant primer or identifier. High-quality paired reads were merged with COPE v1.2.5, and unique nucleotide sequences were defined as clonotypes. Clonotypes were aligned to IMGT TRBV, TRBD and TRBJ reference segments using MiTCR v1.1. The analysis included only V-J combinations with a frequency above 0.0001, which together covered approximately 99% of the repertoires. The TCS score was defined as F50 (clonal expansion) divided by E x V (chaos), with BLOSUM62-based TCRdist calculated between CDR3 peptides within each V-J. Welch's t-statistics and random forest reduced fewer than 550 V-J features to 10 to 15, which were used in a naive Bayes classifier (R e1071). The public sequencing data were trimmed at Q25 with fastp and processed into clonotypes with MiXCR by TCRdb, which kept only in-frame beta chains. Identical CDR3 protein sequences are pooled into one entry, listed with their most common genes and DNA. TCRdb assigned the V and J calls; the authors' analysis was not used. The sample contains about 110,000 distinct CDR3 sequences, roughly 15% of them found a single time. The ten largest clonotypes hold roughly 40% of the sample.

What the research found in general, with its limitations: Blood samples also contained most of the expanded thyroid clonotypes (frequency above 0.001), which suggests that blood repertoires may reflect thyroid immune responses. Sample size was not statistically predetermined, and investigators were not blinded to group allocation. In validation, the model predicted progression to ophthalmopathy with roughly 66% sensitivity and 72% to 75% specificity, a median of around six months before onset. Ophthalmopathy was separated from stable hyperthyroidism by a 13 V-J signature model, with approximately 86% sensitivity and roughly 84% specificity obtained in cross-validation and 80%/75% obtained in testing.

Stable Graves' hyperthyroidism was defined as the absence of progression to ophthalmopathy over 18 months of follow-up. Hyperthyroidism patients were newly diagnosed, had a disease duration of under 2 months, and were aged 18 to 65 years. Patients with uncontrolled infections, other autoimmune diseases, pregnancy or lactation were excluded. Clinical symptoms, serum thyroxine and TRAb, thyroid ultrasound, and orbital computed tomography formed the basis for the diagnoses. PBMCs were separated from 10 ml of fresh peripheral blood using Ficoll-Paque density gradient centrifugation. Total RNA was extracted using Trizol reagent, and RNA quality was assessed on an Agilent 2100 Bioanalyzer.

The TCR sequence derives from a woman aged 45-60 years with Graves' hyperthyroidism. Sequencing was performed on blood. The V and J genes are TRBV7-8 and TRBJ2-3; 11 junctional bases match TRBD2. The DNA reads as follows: TGTGCCAGCAGCCGATTCACTAGCGGGAGACGTTTCGGCACAGATACGCAGTATTTT. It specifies CASSRFTSGRRFGTDTQYF.